The 29 T cell receptor beta chains listed next were all sequenced from one sample in a study of T cells after yellow fever vaccination. A single record per CDR3 protein comes from TCRdb applying MiXCR to the 5' RACE reads. In the table there are hundreds of thousands of distinct CDR3 sequences, 9% to 15% of which are singletons. Sequenced material: PBMCs, taken on the day of the yellow fever booster vaccination. These receptors were taken from a man aged 25-45 years who received the YFV17D yellow fever vaccine.

This clonotype was seen a handful of times. The chain combines TRBV18 with TRBJ2-7; 8 bases align to TRBD1. Germline V gene sequence: CDR1 KGHSH, CDR2 LQKENI. Germline trimming cut 0 bases from V and 3 bases from J; bases unmatched to any gene: 4. The CDR3 extends over 15 amino acids. The CDR3 sequence is CASSPPKDRVYEQYF. The CDR3 nucleotides read TGTGCCAGCTCACCACCGAAGGACAGGGTCTACGAGCAGTACTTC. The whole variable domain, filled in from reference TRBV18 and TRBJ2-7, reads NAGVMQNPRHLVRRRGQEARLRCSPMKGHSHVYWYRQLPEEGLKFMVYLQKENIIDESGMPKERFSAEFPKEGPSILRIQQVVRGDSAAYFCASSPPKDRVYEQYFGPGTRLTVT.

This clonotype was seen more than once but under ten times. V gene TRBV29-1 combines with J gene TRBJ2-1, with D hard to call. Per the germline V gene, CDR1 is SQVTM and CDR2 is ANQGSEA. There are 11 residues in the CDR3. With 4 bases removed from V and 9 bases from J, the gap between germline ends came to 10 bases. CDR3 sequence: CSVGSMSEQFF. The CDR3 DNA follows: TGCAGCGTTGGAAGTATGAGTGAGCAGTTCTTC.

The gene calls are TRBV18 and TRBJ2-1, with D possibly matching TRBD2 (5 bases). The CDR3 has 16 amino acids. The germline V and J ends were trimmed by 3 bases and 6 bases, with 18 bases remaining between them. Looked up from germline, CDR1 is KGHSH and CDR2 is LQKENI. CDR3 coding DNA: TGTGCCAGCTCACCGCTTGGACTCGGAGGTGGCAATGAGCAGTTCTTC. Protein: CASSPLGLGGGNEQFF.

This clonotype was seen repeatedly, ten times or more. The genes are TRBV10-3 and TRBJ1-5; D gene uncertain. Trimming took 1 base from V and 2 from J, leaving 12 bases between them. CDR1 ENHRY and CDR2 SYGVKD come from the germline V gene. The CDR3 spans 16 residues. The CDR3 sequence: CAISEFATEGNQPQHF. CDR3 sequence (DNA): TGTGCCATCAGTGAGTTTGCCACCGAAGGCAATCAGCCCCAGCATTTT.

As for this clonotype: The junction does not match germline at one end; this may be a read error. The J gene is TRBJ1-1, the V gene TRBV6-5, with 7 positions matching TRBD1. Germline-derived CDR1 and CDR2 are MNHEY and SVGAGI. The CDR3 contains 14 residues. The CDR3 loop is CVSSFRDRNTEAFF. The CDR3 nucleotides are TGTGTCAGCAGTTTCCGGGACAGGAACACTGAAGCTTTCTTT.

This clonotype was counted a few times. This chain connects TRBV29-1 to TRBJ2-2, with D maybe TRBD1 (6 bases). Between the trimmed V and J ends, which lost 7 bases and 0 bases, there was a span of 12 bases. The CDR3 covers 14 residues. Germline CDR1 SQVTM, CDR2 ANQGSEA. This CDR3 is CSAEDSANTGELFF. CDR3 nucleotide sequence: TGCAGCGCGGAGGACAGCGCGAACACCGGGGAGCTGTTTTTT.

V is TRBV20-1 and J is TRBJ2-1, with a possible D match to TRBD1 (6 bases). Germline CDR1 and CDR2: DFQATT and SNEGSKA (reference sequence). The CDR3 totals 13 residues. V shed 5 bases and J shed 7 bases, with 15 bases lying between them. CDR3 region: CSASGTKPNEQFF. CDR3 sequence (DNA): TGCAGTGCTTCCGGGACAAAACCAAATGAGCAGTTCTTC.

This rearrangement joins TRBV12-3 or TRBV12-4 to TRBJ1-2, with D perhaps matching TRBD1 (5 bases). The ends were cut back, 6 bases at V and 6 bases at J, with 17 bases in the middle. The CDR3 contains 14 residues. The chain's CDR3 is CASSRGEGINGYTF. The CDR3 region has the DNA TGTGCCAGCAGCCGTGGTGAGGGGATAAATGGCTACACCTTC.

The sample holds many counts of this clonotype. The genes are TRBV20-1 and TRBJ2-5; no reliable D call. The length of the CDR3 is 11 residues. The V gene's germline CDR1 is DFQATT and CDR2 SNEGSKA (reference sequence). The ends were cut back, 1 base at V and 5 bases at J, with 5 bases in the middle. The CDR3 DNA reads TGCAGTGCTAGAGTTCGGGAGACCCAGTACTTC. Its translation: CSARVRETQYF.

This clonotype was seen only a few times. This chain connects TRBV12-3 or TRBV12-4 to TRBJ2-3, with D possibly matching TRBD2 (5 bases). V lost 3 bases to trimming and J lost 4 bases, with 14 bases between them. The CDR3 loop spans 15 amino acids. This chain's CDR3 is CASSFPPTGADTQYF. CDR3 DNA sequence: TGTGCCAGCAGTTTCCCCCCCACCGGGGCAGATACGCAGTATTTT.

The J gene is TRBJ2-3, the V gene TRBV5-1; D uncertain. Trimming took off 4 bases at V and 5 bases at J, with 14 bases between the two ends. Germline V gene sequence: CDR1 SGHRS, CDR2 YFSETQ. The CDR3 loop spans 14 amino acids. CDR3 bases: TGCGCCAGCAGCGTCTTATGGGCCCAAGATACGCAGTATTTT. Protein product: CASSVLWAQDTQYF.

The chain couples TRBV20-1 to TRBJ2-1; 13 nucleotides align to TRBD2. The CDR3 length is 15 residues. J was trimmed by 4 bases and V by 3 bases; bases with no gene match: 3. CDR1 is DFQATT, CDR2 SNEGSKA, per germline (reference sequence). The CDR3 sequence: CSASGLAGVYNEQFF. As DNA, the CDR3 is TGCAGTGCTAGTGGACTAGCGGGGGTATACAATGAGCAGTTCTTC.

The sample holds a few counts of this clonotype. The V gene is TRBV5-1, the J gene TRBJ2-3, with 11 bases matching TRBD2. Germline-derived CDR1 and CDR2 are SGHRS and YFSETQ. V was pared by 2 bases and J by 4 bases, with 9 bases of the junction left unmatched. CDR3 length equals 17 residues. CDR3 in DNA: TGCGCCAGCAGCTTTACTAGCGGGAGAGCCTTAGCAGATACGCAGTATTTT. Translation: CASSFTSGRALADTQYF.

CDR3: CASSPGVAREQYF. The CDR3 DNA reads as TGTGCCAGCAGCCCCGGGGTGGCGAGGGAGCAGTACTTC. The rearrangement links TRBV7-2 to TRBJ2-7; a weak D match, TRBD2 (5 bases). CDR3 size: 13 residues. Trimming pared 5 bases from V and 7 bases from J, leaving 15 bases between. Germline CDR1 SGHTA, CDR2 FQGNSA.

The CDR3 nucleotides are TGTGCCAGTCACCGGGGGACCAATCAGCCCCAGCATTTT. The encoded protein is CASHRGTNQPQHF. The chain recombines TRBV19 with TRBJ1-5; D might be TRBD1 (5 bases). Trimming removed 8 bases from V and 3 bases from J, with 11 bases in between. The CDR3 totals 13 residues. Germline V gives CDR1 LNHDA, CDR2 SQIVND (reference sequence).

This clonotype was counted only a few times. The chain has TRBV10-3 and TRBJ1-6; weak D call: TRBD1 (5 bases). CDR1 and CDR2 from the germline V gene are ENHRY and SYGVKD. The germline V and J ends were trimmed by 6 bases and 7 bases, with 10 bases remaining between them. The length of the CDR3 is 13 residues. CDR3 protein: CAIRLTGNSPLHF. In DNA form, the CDR3 reads TGTGCCATCAGGCTAACAGGAAATTCACCCCTCCACTTT.

This clonotype was seen ten or more times. CDR3 nucleotides: TGCGCCAGCAGCTTGAACGGACAGGGGGTTGAGACCCAGTACTTC. This translates into CASSLNGQGVETQYF. The chain carries TRBV5-1 and TRBJ2-5; 10 nucleotides line up with TRBD1. This CDR3 contains 15 residues. Germline CDR1 and CDR2: SGHRS and YFSETQ. The V and J ends lost 1 base and 5 bases, in that order; junction bases with no gene match: 5.

This clonotype has more than one count but fewer than ten. This sequence joins TRBV10-3 and TRBJ2-1; no clear D gene. In germline, CDR1 is ENHRY, CDR2 SYGVKD. The V end was cut by 3 bases, the J end by 9 bases, with 6 bases between. The CDR3 is 11 residues long. The CDR3 DNA reads as TGTGCCATCAGTGACCAGGTTGAGCAGTTCTTC. Residues: CAISDQVEQFF.

This clonotype showed up just a few times. The chain links TRBV9 to TRBJ2-1, with a tentative D call TRBD2 (6 bases). V was shortened by 0 bases and J by 1 base, with 11 bases between the two germline ends. The CDR3 sequence is 16 residues long. Germline V gives CDR1 SGDLS, CDR2 YYNGEE. CDR3 DNA: TGTGCCAGCAGCGTAGATAGGCGGGGTTCCTACAATGAGCAGTTCTTC. Translated, it gives CASSVDRRGSYNEQFF.

V gene TRBV5-1 combines with J gene TRBJ1-1; D is unclear. CDR3 length: 15 residues. Germline V CDR1 and CDR2: SGHRS, YFSETQ. Deletions cut 0 bases from V and 1 base from J, with 10 bases between. CDR3 coding DNA: TGCGCCAGCAGCTTGGTGATCAGCGGGAACACTGAAGCTTTCTTT. Amino acids: CASSLVISGNTEAFF.

This clonotype appeared a few times. This chain links TRBV5-1 with TRBJ2-5; 7 positions match TRBD1. J lost 2 bases, V lost 0 bases, and 7 bases had no gene match. This CDR3 region has 16 residues. The V gene's germline CDR1 is SGHRS and CDR2 YFSETQ. CDR3 sequence reads: CASSLAQTGLQETQYF. The CDR3 DNA reads TGCGCCAGCAGCTTGGCCCAGACAGGGTTACAAGAGACCCAGTACTTC. Using reference TRBV5-1 and TRBJ2-5 for the parts outside the CDR3, the full variable domain is KAGVTQTPRYLIKTRGQQVTLSCSPISGHRSVSWYQQTPGQGLQFLFEYFSETQRNKGNFPGRFSGRQFSNSRSEMNVSTLELGDSALYLCASSLAQTGLQETQYFGPGTRLLVL.

This clonotype has a handful of counts. V is TRBV19 and J is TRBJ1-2; D is ambiguous. Trimming stripped 4 bases from V and 0 bases from J, with 12 bases between. This CDR3 region has 15 residues. CDR1 and CDR2 (germline): LNHDA, SQIVND (reference sequence). CDR3 loop: CASSKGTATNYGYTF. Written as DNA, the CDR3 is TGTGCCAGTAGTAAGGGAACAGCCACTAACTATGGCTACACCTTC.

The chain has TRBV9 and TRBJ2-2; no firm D call. CDR1 is SGDLS, CDR2 YYNGEE, per germline. The length of the CDR3 is 12 residues. Trimming removed 8 bases at V and 6 bases at J, with 11 bases between. The CDR3 bases are TGTGCCAGTGGGATGCTCTCCGGGGAGCTGTTTTTT. Residues: CASGMLSGELFF.

V gene TRBV9 combines with J gene TRBJ2-1, with D uncertain. Deletions cut 3 bases from V and 7 bases from J, with 5 bases between. This CDR3 comprises 11 residues. Germline CDR1 reads SGDLS; CDR2 reads YYNGEE. Here the CDR3 reads CASSGPNEQFF. The CDR3 DNA reads as TGTGCCAGCAGCGGACCTAATGAGCAGTTCTTC.

This chain connects TRBV20-1 to TRBJ2-1; TRBD2 matches at 8 bases. J gave up 5 bases and V 5 bases, and 5 bases lay outside the gene matches. The CDR3 covers 13 residues. Germline CDR1 and CDR2: DFQATT and SNEGSKA (reference sequence). The CDR3 region is CSASTSVDNEQFF. The CDR3 region has the DNA TGCAGTGCTTCGACTAGCGTGGACAATGAGCAGTTCTTC.

This clonotype was counted only a few times. J is TRBJ2-2 and V is TRBV5-1, with 7 bases matching TRBD1. V lost 0 bases to trimming and J lost 6 bases; unmatched junction nucleotides: 14. The CDR3 length is 18 residues. Germline V gene sequence: CDR1 SGHRS, CDR2 YFSETQ. CDR3 protein: CASSLALSRGNIAGELFF. Written as DNA, the CDR3 is TGCGCCAGCAGCTTGGCCCTGAGCAGGGGGAATATAGCCGGGGAGCTGTTTTTT.

The V gene is TRBV18, the J gene TRBJ2-3, with unresolved D. V was shortened by 10 bases and J by 4 bases, with 12 bases between the two germline ends. The CDR3 is 12 amino acids. Germline-derived CDR1 and CDR2 are KGHSH and LQKENI. The CDR3 region has the DNA TGTGCCACCAAATCCCTGGCAGATACGCAGTATTTT. Its protein is CATKSLADTQYF.

This clonotype has a handful of counts. This chain joins TRBV7-2 and TRBJ2-7; D tentatively fits TRBD1 or TRBD2 (5 bases each). V was cut by 5 bases and J by 4 bases, with 15 bases left in between. CDR1 is SGHTA and CDR2 is FQGNSA in the germline V gene. There are 14 residues in the CDR3. Here the CDR3 DNA reads TGTGCCAGCAGCCCCGGGGACGCCTCGTACGAGCAGTACTTC. Its protein product is CASSPGDASYEQYF.

This clonotype was detected ten times or more. The chain employs TRBV12-3 or TRBV12-4 and TRBJ2-7; 8 nucleotides line up with TRBD1. This CDR3 has 16 amino acids. J was trimmed by 0 bases and V by 4 bases; bases with no gene match: 8. CDR3: CASSSSSGTGSYEQYF. The DNA for the CDR3 is TGTGCCAGCAGTTCCAGCTCTGGGACAGGCTCCTACGAGCAGTACTTC.